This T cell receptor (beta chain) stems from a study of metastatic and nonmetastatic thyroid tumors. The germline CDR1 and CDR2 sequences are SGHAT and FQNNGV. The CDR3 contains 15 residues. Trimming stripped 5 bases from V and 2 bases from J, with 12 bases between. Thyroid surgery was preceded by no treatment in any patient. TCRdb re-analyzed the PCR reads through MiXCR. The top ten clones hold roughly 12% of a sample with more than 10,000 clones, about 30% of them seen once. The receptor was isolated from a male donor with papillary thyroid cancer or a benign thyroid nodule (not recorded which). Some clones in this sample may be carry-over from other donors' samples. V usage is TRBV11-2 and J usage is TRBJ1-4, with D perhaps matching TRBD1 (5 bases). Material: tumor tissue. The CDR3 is CASSPDRSTNEKLFF. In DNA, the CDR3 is TGTGCCAGCAGCCCCGACAGATCTACTAATGAAAAACTGTTTTTT.